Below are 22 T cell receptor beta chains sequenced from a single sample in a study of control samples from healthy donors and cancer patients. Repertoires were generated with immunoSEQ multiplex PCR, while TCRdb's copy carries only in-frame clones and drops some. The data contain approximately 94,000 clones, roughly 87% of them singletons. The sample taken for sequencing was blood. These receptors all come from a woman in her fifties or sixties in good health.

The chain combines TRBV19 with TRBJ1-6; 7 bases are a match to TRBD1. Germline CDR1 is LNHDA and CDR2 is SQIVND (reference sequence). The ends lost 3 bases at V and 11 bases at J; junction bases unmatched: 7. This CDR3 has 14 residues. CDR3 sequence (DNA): TGTGCCAGTAGTATCGACAGGGTATTTCCACCCCTCCACTTT. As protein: CASSIDRVFPPLHF.

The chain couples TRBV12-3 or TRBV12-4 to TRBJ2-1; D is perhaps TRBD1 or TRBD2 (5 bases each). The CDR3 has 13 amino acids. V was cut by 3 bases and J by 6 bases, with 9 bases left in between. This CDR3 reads CASSLRGVNEQFF. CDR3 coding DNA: TGTGCCAGCAGTTTGCGAGGGGTCAATGAGCAGTTCTTC.

Written as DNA, the CDR3 is TGTGCCAGCAGCGCTTACGACAGGGAGGGGGGCTACACCTTC. Translation gives CASSAYDREGGYTF. The chain recombines TRBV9 with TRBJ1-2; TRBD1 agrees at 7 bases. Germline V CDR1 and CDR2: SGDLS, YYNGEE. The CDR3 consists of 14 residues. The ends lost 3 bases at V and 8 bases at J; junction bases unmatched: 10. Filled out from reference TRBV9 and TRBJ1-2, the complete variable domain reads DSGVTQTPKHLITATGQRVTLRCSPRSGDLSVYWYQQSLDQGLQFLIQYYNGEERAKGNILERFSAQQFPDLHSELNLSSLELGDSALYFCASSAYDREGGYTFGSGTRLTVV.

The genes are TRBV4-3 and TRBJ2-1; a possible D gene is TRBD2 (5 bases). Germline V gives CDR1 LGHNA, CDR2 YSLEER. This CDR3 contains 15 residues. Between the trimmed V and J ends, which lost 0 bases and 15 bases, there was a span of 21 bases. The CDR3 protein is CASSQEVNSVIHRFF. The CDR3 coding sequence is TGCGCCAGCAGCCAAGAAGTCAATAGCGTAATTCATCGGTTCTTC.

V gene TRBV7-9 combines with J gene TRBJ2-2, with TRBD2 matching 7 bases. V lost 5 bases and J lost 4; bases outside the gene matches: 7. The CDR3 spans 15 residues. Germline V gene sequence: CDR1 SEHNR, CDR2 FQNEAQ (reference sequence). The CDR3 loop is CASSLGLVGTGELFF. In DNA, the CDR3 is TGTGCCAGCAGCCTCGGACTAGTAGGCACCGGGGAGCTGTTTTTT.

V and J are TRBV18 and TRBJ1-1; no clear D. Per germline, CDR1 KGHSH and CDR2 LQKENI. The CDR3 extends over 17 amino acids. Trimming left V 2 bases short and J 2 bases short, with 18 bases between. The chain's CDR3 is CASSPGFEAWVNTEAFF. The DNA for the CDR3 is TGTGCCAGCTCACCAGGGTTCGAGGCTTGGGTAAACACTGAAGCTTTCTTT.

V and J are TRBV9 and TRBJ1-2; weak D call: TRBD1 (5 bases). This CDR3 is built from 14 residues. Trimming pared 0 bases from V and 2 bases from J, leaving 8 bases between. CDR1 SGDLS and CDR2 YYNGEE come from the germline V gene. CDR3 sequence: CASSVAGTNYGYTF. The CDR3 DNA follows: TGTGCCAGCAGCGTAGCAGGGACCAACTATGGCTACACCTTC.

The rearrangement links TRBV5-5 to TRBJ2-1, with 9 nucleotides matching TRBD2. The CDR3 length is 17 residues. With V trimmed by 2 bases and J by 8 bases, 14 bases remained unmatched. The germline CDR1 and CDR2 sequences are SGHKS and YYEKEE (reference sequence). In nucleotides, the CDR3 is TGTGCCAGCAGCTTTGGTCCCGGGACTAGCCTACTCGATGAGCAGTTCTTC. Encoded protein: CASSFGPGTSLLDEQFF.

The CDR3 DNA sequence: TGTGCCAGCAAAAGACAGGGTAGGGATGAGCAGTTCTTC. It translates to CASKRQGRDEQFF. This chain links TRBV6-5 with TRBJ2-1; 7 bases align to TRBD1. Looked up from germline, CDR1 is MNHEY and CDR2 is SVGAGI. There are 13 residues in the CDR3. V was pared by 7 bases and J by 8 bases, with 8 bases of the junction left unmatched.

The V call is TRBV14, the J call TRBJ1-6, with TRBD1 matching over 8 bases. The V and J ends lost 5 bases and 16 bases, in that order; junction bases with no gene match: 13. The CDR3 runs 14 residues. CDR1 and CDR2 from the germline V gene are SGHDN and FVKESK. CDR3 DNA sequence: TGTGCCAGCAGCTTCGGACAGGGACGGTACCTACTCCACTTT. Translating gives CASSFGQGRYLLHF.

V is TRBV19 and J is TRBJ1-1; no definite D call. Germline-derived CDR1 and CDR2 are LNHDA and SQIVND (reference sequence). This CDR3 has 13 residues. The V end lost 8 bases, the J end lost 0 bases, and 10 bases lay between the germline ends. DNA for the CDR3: TGTGCCAGTTCTGACCTACTGAACACTGAAGCTTTCTTT. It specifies CASSDLLNTEAFF.

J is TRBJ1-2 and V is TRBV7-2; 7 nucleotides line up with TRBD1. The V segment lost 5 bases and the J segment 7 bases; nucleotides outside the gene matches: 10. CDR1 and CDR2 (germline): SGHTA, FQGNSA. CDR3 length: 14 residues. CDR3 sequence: CASSEGGQLAGYTF. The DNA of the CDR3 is TGTGCCAGCAGCGAGGGGGGACAGTTGGCTGGCTACACCTTC.

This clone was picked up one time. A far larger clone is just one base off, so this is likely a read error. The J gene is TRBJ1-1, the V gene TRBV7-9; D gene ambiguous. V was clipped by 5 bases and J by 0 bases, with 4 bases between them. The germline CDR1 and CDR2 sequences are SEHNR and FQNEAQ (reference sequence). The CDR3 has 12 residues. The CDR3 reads CASSVMNTEAFF. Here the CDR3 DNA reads TGTGCCAGCAGCGTGATGAACACTGAAGCTTTCTTT.

As DNA, the CDR3 is TGTGCCAGCAGCTTGCGGGGCACAGATACGCAGTATTTT. Its translation is CASSLRGTDTQYF. The chain has TRBV5-6 and TRBJ2-3; no firm D call. The V and J ends lost 1 base and 1 base respectively, with 4 bases between them. Looked up from germline, CDR1 is SGHDT and CDR2 is YYEEEE. The CDR3 covers 13 residues.

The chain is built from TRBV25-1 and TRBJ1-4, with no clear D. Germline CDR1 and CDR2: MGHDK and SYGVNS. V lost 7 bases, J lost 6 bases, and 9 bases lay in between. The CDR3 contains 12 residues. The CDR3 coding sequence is TGTGCCAGCACGGGGATCGATGAAAAACTGTTTTTT. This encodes CASTGIDEKLFF.

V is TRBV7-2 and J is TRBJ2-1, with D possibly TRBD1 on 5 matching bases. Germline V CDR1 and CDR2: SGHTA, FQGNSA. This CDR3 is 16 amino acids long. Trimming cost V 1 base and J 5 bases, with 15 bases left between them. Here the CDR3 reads CASSLGGRKRDNEQFF. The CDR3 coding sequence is TGTGCCAGCAGCTTAGGGGGCAGGAAAAGGGACAATGAGCAGTTCTTC.

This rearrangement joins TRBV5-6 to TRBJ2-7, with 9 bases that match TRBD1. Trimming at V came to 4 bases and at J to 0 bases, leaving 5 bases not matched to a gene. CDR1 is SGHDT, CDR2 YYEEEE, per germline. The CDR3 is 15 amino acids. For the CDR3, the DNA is TGTGCCAGCAGCGACAGGGGGTCCCCCTCCTACGAGCAGTACGTC. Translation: CASSDRGSPSYEQYV.

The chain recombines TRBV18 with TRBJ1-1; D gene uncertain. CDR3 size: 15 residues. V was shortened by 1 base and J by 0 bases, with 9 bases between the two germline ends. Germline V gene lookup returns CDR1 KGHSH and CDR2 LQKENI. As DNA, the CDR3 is TGTGCCAGCTCACCACTGGGTCAGTTGAACACTGAAGCTTTCTTT. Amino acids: CASSPLGQLNTEAFF.

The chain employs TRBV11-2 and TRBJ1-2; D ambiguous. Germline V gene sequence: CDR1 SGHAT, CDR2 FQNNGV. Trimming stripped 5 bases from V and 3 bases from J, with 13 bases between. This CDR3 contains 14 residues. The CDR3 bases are TGTGCCAGCAGCGAACGCGGCCGAGACTATGGCTACACCTTC. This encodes CASSERGRDYGYTF.

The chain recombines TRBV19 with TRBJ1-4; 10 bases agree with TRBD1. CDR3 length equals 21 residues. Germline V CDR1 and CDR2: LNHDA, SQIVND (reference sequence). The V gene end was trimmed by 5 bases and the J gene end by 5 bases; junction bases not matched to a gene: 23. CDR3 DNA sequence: TGTGCCAGTAGTTATGTGACCGGGACAGGGGACGGAATCCGAAGGAATGAAAAACTGTTTTTT. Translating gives CASSYVTGTGDGIRRNEKLFF.

Here the CDR3 reads CASSPDSSNQPQHF. The CDR3 nucleotides read TGTGCCAGCAGTCCGGACAGTAGCAATCAGCCCCAGCATTTT. The rearrangement joins TRBV6-6 to TRBJ1-5; D is perhaps TRBD1 (6 bases). The CDR3 contains 14 residues. Trimming pared 5 bases from V and 0 bases from J, leaving 8 bases between. Per the germline V gene, CDR1 is MNHNY and CDR2 is SVGAGI (reference sequence).

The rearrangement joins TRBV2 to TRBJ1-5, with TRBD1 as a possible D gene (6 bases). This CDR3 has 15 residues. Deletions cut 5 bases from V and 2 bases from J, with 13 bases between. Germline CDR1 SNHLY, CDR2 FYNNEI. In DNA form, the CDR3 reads TGTGCCAGCAGTCCTCAGGGGCTTGGCAATCAGCCCCAGCATTTT. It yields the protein CASSPQGLGNQPQHF.